What follows is one T cell receptor (beta chain) and its context. Germline values: CDR1 ENHRY, CDR2 SYGVKD. The CDR3 runs 13 residues. The germline V and J ends were trimmed by 4 bases and 5 bases, with 11 bases remaining between them. Adults between roughly 18 and 89 years of age took part from under 25 US areas. The data stem from a study of blood T cell repertoires in COVID-19. Turning to the study itself: Samples of COVID-19 (acute and convalescent) were obtained from the United States, Italy and Spain.

Authors' processing steps: Using reference gene primer amplification, nucleated cell counts were estimated. The protocol was immunoSEQ multiplex PCR, while the TCRdb copy is restricted to in-frame clones and leaves out a portion. The V and J calls and clone size are taken from that table; D and trimming were inferred from the DNA. The repertoire consists of 240,000 or so clones, with 85% to 90% occurring once and the leading ten covering around 0.87%. The clonotype was recovered from a man aged 50-60 years who had been exposed to COVID-19. The V call is TRBV10-3, the J call TRBJ1-2; D might be TRBD1 (6 bases). The material sequenced was PBMCs or T cells enriched from blood (not recorded which). In DNA, the CDR3 is TGTGCCATCAGTGGGGACACGGAGTATGGCTACACCTTC. It is translated as CAISGDTEYGYTF.